Each of the 17 T cell receptor beta chains below was sequenced from the same sample in a study of CD8 T cells in Susac syndrome. Reverse transcription of about 0.5 to 1 ug RNA used random hexamers. One entry per CDR3 protein results from TCRdb running MiXCR on the immunoSEQ multiplex PCR reads. The data show around 99,000 distinct CDR3 sequences, around 95% seen once. The sequenced material came from CD4+ T cells from PBMCs. Receptor source: a human donor in good health.

The CDR3: CASSYQAGLDTQYF. In DNA, the CDR3 is TGTGCCAGCAGTTACCAGGCCGGACTAGATACGCAGTATTTT. The chain carries TRBV6-2 or TRBV6-3 and TRBJ2-3, with D possibly being TRBD2 (5 bases). V lost 2 bases, J lost 5 bases, and 11 bases lay in between. This CDR3 contains 14 residues. The germline V gene has CDR1 MNHEY and CDR2 SVGEGT.

This clonotype showed up just once. The chain recombines TRBV24-1 with TRBJ2-1; 10 bases match TRBD2. Germline CDR1 reads KGHDR; CDR2 reads SFDVKD. V lost 6 bases, J lost 5 bases, and 12 bases stayed unmatched. There are 17 residues in the CDR3. CDR3 DNA sequence: TGTGCCACCAGTCCCTGGGGTGGACTAGCGGCTAACAATGAGCAGTTCTTC. Translating it yields CATSPWGGLAANNEQFF.

V gene TRBV3-1 combines with J gene TRBJ1-1, with D tentatively TRBD1 (5 bases). There are 15 residues in the CDR3. The ends were cut back, 2 bases at V and 4 bases at J, with 14 bases in the middle. Germline values: CDR1 LGHDT, CDR2 YNNKEL (reference sequence). CDR3 in amino acids: CASSQNGGGRTEAFF. DNA for the CDR3: TGTGCCAGCAGCCAAAACGGGGGGGGTCGCACTGAAGCTTTCTTT.

The chain couples TRBV24-1 to TRBJ2-5; a weak D match, TRBD2 (5 bases). The CDR3 has 14 amino acids. The germline V and J ends were trimmed by 4 bases and 4 bases, with 12 bases remaining between them. Germline assignment: CDR1 KGHDR and CDR2 SFDVKD. The CDR3 here is CATSDGGRGETQYF. CDR3 nucleotides: TGTGCCACCAGTGACGGTGGACGGGGAGAGACCCAGTACTTC.

The count of this clonotype is one. In nucleotides, the CDR3 is TGTGCCAGCAGCCAAGATGGAGGAATGACCCAGTACTTC. Encoded protein: CASSQDGGMTQYF. The chain carries TRBV14 and TRBJ2-5; D possibly corresponds to TRBD2 (5 bases). This CDR3 spans 13 amino acids. Between the trimmed V and J ends, which lost 0 bases and 7 bases, there was a span of 9 bases. Per the germline V gene, CDR1 is SGHDN and CDR2 is FVKESK.

This chain joins TRBV7-2 and TRBJ2-3; D uncertain. The V and J ends lost 3 bases and 10 bases respectively, with 17 bases between them. The CDR3 contains 14 residues. CDR1 is SGHTA and CDR2 is FQGNSA in the germline V gene. This CDR3 reads CASSFDPGPMAQYF. The CDR3 coding sequence is TGTGCCAGCAGCTTTGACCCGGGCCCGATGGCGCAGTATTTT. Full variable domain (missing parts from reference TRBV7-2 and TRBJ2-3): GAGVSQSPSNKVTEKGKDVELRCDPISGHTALYWYRQSLGQGLEFLIYFQGNSAPDKSGLPSDRFSAERTGGSVSTLTIQRTQQEDSAVYLCASSFDPGPMAQYFGPGTRLTVL.

The genes are TRBV5-4 and TRBJ1-1; D unresolved. Trimming took 4 bases from V and 0 from J, leaving 13 bases between them. The CDR3 has 15 amino acids. From germline, CDR1 is SGHNT and CDR2 YYREEE (reference sequence). For the CDR3, the DNA is TGTGCCAGCAGCCCTATGGGAGTTTTGAACACTGAAGCTTTCTTT. As protein: CASSPMGVLNTEAFF.

J is TRBJ1-5 and V is TRBV3-1; D ambiguous. V lost 0 bases to trimming and J lost 3 bases, with 9 bases between them. Per the germline V gene, CDR1 is LGHDT and CDR2 is YNNKEL (reference sequence). This CDR3 has 15 amino acids. The CDR3 nucleotides are TGTGCCAGCAGCCAAGAATTGACAACCAATCAGCCCCAGCATTTT. It yields the protein CASSQELTTNQPQHF.

This clonotype was observed a single time. V usage is TRBV7-9 and J usage is TRBJ1-2, with 10 bases fitting TRBD1. Germline values: CDR1 SEHNR, CDR2 FQNEAQ (reference sequence). The V segment lost 11 bases and the J segment 5 bases; nucleotides outside the gene matches: 8. This CDR3 is built from 13 residues. DNA of the CDR3: TGTGCCGGATCGGACAGGGGGTATTATGGCTACACCTTC. Translated, it gives CAGSDRGYYGYTF. Full variable domain (outside the CDR3, taken from reference TRBV7-9 and TRBJ1-2): DTGVSQNPRHKITKRGQNVTFRCDPISEHNRLYWYRQTLGQGPEFLTYFQNEAQLEKSRLLSDRFSAERPKGSFSTLEIQRTEQGDSAMYLCAGSDRGYYGYTFGSGTRLTVV.

This chain links TRBV3-1 with TRBJ2-7; 8 bases match TRBD1. Germline assignment: CDR1 LGHDT and CDR2 YNNKEL (reference sequence). V shed 4 bases, J shed 6 bases, and the junction held 5 bases outside the gene matches. The CDR3 runs to 13 residues. The CDR3 is CASSPRTGSEQYF. In DNA form, the CDR3 reads TGTGCCAGCAGCCCCAGGACAGGGAGCGAGCAGTACTTC.

This chain uses TRBV18 with TRBJ2-1; TRBD2 aligns across 8 bases. J lost 0 bases, V lost 4 bases, and 2 bases had no gene match. There are 15 residues in the CDR3. Germline assignment: CDR1 KGHSH and CDR2 LQKENI. CDR3 DNA sequence: TGTGCCAGCTCACAAGGGACTAGCTCCTACAATGAGCAGTTCTTC. It specifies CASSQGTSSYNEQFF.

V and J are TRBV7-9 and TRBJ1-5; a weak D match, TRBD1 (5 bases). Looked up from germline, CDR1 is SEHNR and CDR2 is FQNEAQ (reference sequence). This CDR3 is built from 15 residues. Trimming took off 1 base at V and 3 bases at J, with 10 bases between the two ends. The CDR3 sequence: CASSLGAGDNQPQHF. CDR3 DNA: TGTGCCAGCAGCTTAGGGGCGGGGGACAATCAGCCCCAGCATTTT.

The V call is TRBV12-3 or TRBV12-4, the J call TRBJ1-1; D is possibly TRBD1 (6 bases). Trimming pared 3 bases from V and 11 bases from J, leaving 13 bases between. This CDR3 is built from 12 residues. For the CDR3, the DNA is TGTGCCAGCAGTTTTTACAGGGCAGTCGCTTTCTTT. This gives the protein CASSFYRAVAFF.

The chain has TRBV5-8 and TRBJ2-7, with D tentatively TRBD2 (6 bases). CDR3 length: 15 amino acids. Germline CDR1 SGHTS, CDR2 YDEGEE. V gave up 2 bases and J gave up 4 bases, with 16 bases separating them. The CDR3 region has the DNA TGTGCCAGCAGCTTTAGGGATCTGCGGGGATACGAGCAGTACTTC. Translation gives CASSFRDLRGYEQYF. Complete variable domain (other parts from reference TRBV5-8 and TRBJ2-7): EAGVTQSPTHLIKTRGQQATLRCSPISGHTSVYWYQQALGLGLQFLLWYDEGEERNRGNFPPRFSGRQFPNYSSELNVNALELEDSALYLCASSFRDLRGYEQYFGPGTRLTVT.

V and J are TRBV4-1 and TRBJ2-3; tentative D call: TRBD1 (5 bases). Germline-derived CDR1 and CDR2 are MGHRA and YSYEKL. Trimming stripped 1 base from V and 4 bases from J, with 6 bases between. The CDR3 is 13 residues long. This CDR3 reads CASSQVGADTQYF. Written as DNA, the CDR3 is TGCGCCAGCAGCCAAGTAGGGGCAGATACGCAGTATTTT.

The V and J genes are TRBV30 and TRBJ2-6; D uncertain. CDR3 length: 13 amino acids. Germline assignment: CDR1 GTSNPN and CDR2 SVGIG (reference sequence). V shed 0 bases and J shed 8 bases, with 8 bases lying between them. The CDR3 spells CAWSVREPNVLTF. The CDR3 DNA sequence: TGTGCCTGGAGTGTACGTGAACCCAACGTCCTGACTTTC. Combining the CDR3 with reference TRBV30 and TRBJ2-6 gives the whole variable domain SQTIHQWPATLVQPVGSPLSLECTVEGTSNPNLYWYRQAAGRGLQLLFYSVGIGQISSEVPQNLSASRPQDRQFILSSKKLLLSDSGFYLCAWSVREPNVLTFGAGSRLTVL.

The rearrangement links TRBV3-1 to TRBJ1-5; weak D call: TRBD1 (5 bases). V lost 3 bases and J lost 7, with 16 bases in between. Germline V gene data show CDR1 as LGHDT and CDR2 as YNNKEL (reference sequence). This CDR3 spans 15 amino acids. The CDR3 sequence is CASSQYHRGDQPQHF. For the CDR3, the DNA is TGTGCCAGCAGCCAGTACCACCGGGGGGACCAGCCCCAGCATTTT.